These 22 T cell receptor beta chains were sequenced from one sample in a study of blood T cells in healthy people across ages. Sample-barcoded 5' priming and a J-beta primer mix drove a second PCR of roughly 6 to 12 cycles. TCRdb re-derived calls from the 5' RACE reads in MiXCR, one entry per CDR3 protein. The profile shows over 1.5 million distinct CDR3 sequences, around 48% of them singletons. Sequenced material: blood. Receptors were obtained from a woman in her 40s in good health.

The rearrangement joins TRBV28 to TRBJ2-5, with D hard to call. The V gene lost 4 bases and the J gene lost 5 bases, with 14 bases spanning the gap. Germline-derived CDR1 and CDR2 are MDHEN and SYDVKM. The CDR3 covers 14 residues. The CDR3 nucleotides are TGTGCCAGCAGTTCACCCCGACCTAGGGAGACCCAGTACTTC. Its protein product is CASSSPRPRETQYF.

CDR3 residues: CASSSGRRGGPTDTQYF. As DNA, the CDR3 is TGTGCCAGCAGCTCTGGACGTCGGGGGGGCCCTACAGATACGCAGTATTTT. The chain carries TRBV7-2 and TRBJ2-3; TRBD2 matches at 8 bases. V was clipped by 4 bases and J by 3 bases; unmatched bases: 12. The CDR3 is made up of 17 amino acids. The germline V gene encodes CDR1 SGHTA and CDR2 FQGNSA.

The J gene is TRBJ2-7, the V gene TRBV3-1; perhaps TRBD1 as D (6 bases). The CDR3 is made up of 15 amino acids. Trimming cost V 4 bases and J 4 bases, with 17 bases left between them. From germline, CDR1 is LGHDT and CDR2 YNNKEL (reference sequence). CDR3 in DNA: TGTGCCAGCAGCCGACCAGGGCAGGGGATATACGAGCAGTACTTC. This codes for CASSRPGQGIYEQYF.

This clonotype showed up just a few times. The J gene is TRBJ2-1, the V gene TRBV20-1; TRBD2 might be the D (6 bases). CDR1 and CDR2 (germline): DFQATT, SNEGSKA (reference sequence). The CDR3 is made up of 12 amino acids. V gave up 5 bases and J gave up 9 bases, with 14 bases separating them. In DNA form, the CDR3 reads TGCAGTGCTCCTAGCCCAGCGGGTGAGCAGTTCTTC. It yields the protein CSAPSPAGEQFF.

The genes are TRBV9 and TRBJ1-2; D call uncertain. CDR1 and CDR2 (germline): SGDLS, YYNGEE. V was shortened by 3 bases and J by 0 bases, with 12 bases between the two germline ends. The CDR3 has 15 residues. CDR3 loop: CASSEDARPNYGYTF. The CDR3 nucleotides read TGTGCCAGCAGCGAGGACGCCCGTCCTAACTATGGCTACACCTTC. The entire variable domain, with the rest obtained from reference TRBV9 and TRBJ1-2, is as follows: DSGVTQTPKHLITATGQRVTLRCSPRSGDLSVYWYQQSLDQGLQFLIQYYNGEERAKGNILERFSAQQFPDLHSELNLSSLELGDSALYFCASSEDARPNYGYTFGSGTRLTVV.

The chain carries TRBV4-3 and TRBJ2-1; 10 nucleotides align to TRBD2. Germline loops: CDR1 LGHNA, CDR2 YSLEER. The CDR3 consists of 15 residues. V dropped 4 bases and J dropped 7; count of bases not matched to a gene: 7. CDR3 coding DNA: TGCGCCAGCAGCCGAAGCGGGGGGGCCGGAAATGAGCAGTTCTTC. This sequence encodes CASSRSGGAGNEQFF.

This clonotype was recorded a few times. The chain joins TRBV7-2 to TRBJ2-1; TRBD1 matches 11 bases. The J segment lost 7 bases and the V segment lost 5 bases, leaving 10 bases of the junction unmatched. Germline CDR1 reads SGHTA; CDR2 reads FQGNSA. This CDR3 region has 16 residues. CDR3 sequence (DNA): TGTGCCAGCAGCCAAAAAAGGACAGGGGGCGGGAATGAGCAGTTCTTC. Amino acids: CASSQKRTGGGNEQFF. The full variable domain, in which reference TRBV7-2 and TRBJ2-1 provide the parts outside the CDR3, is GAGVSQSPSNKVTEKGKDVELRCDPISGHTALYWYRQSLGQGLEFLIYFQGNSAPDKSGLPSDRFSAERTGGSVSTLTIQRTQQEDSAVYLCASSQKRTGGGNEQFFGPGTRLTVL.

V usage is TRBV28 and J usage is TRBJ2-7; 8 bases are shared with TRBD1. V lost 2 bases to trimming and J lost 0 bases; unmatched junction nucleotides: 6. The length of the CDR3 is 16 residues. CDR1 MDHEN and CDR2 SYDVKM come from the germline V gene. Here the CDR3 reads CASSLARQGNSYEQYF. In nucleotides, the CDR3 is TGTGCCAGCAGTTTAGCCAGACAGGGGAACTCCTACGAGCAGTACTTC.

This clonotype has just a few counts. DNA for the CDR3: TGTGCCAGCGGACTAGCGGGGGTCGGGGATGAGCAGTTCTTC. Translation gives CASGLAGVGDEQFF. The V gene is TRBV12-3 or TRBV12-4, the J gene TRBJ2-1; 13 nucleotides agree with TRBD2. This CDR3 region has 14 residues. The ends lost 8 bases at V and 8 bases at J; junction bases unmatched: 6.

This sequence joins TRBV7-8 and TRBJ2-1; the D gene is possibly TRBD2 (5 bases). The CDR3 loop spans 13 amino acids. With 11 bases removed from V and 0 bases from J, the gap between germline ends came to 11 bases. CDR1 and CDR2 (germline): SGHVS, FQNEAQ. CDR3 in DNA: TGTGCCCCGGGATCCCCCTCCTACAATGAGCAGTTCTTC. Its translation is CAPGSPSYNEQFF.

This clonotype was seen a handful of times. V and J are TRBV20-1 and TRBJ2-3; a weak D match, TRBD1 (5 bases). V was cut by 4 bases and J by 8 bases, with 10 bases left in between. Germline values: CDR1 DFQATT, CDR2 SNEGSKA (reference sequence). The length of the CDR3 is 11 residues. CDR3 region: CSATRDGTQYF. The DNA for the CDR3 is TGCAGTGCTACCAGGGATGGTACGCAGTATTTT.

CDR3 protein: CASSVGRGYEQYF. In nucleotides, the CDR3 is TGCGCCAGCAGTGTCGGTAGGGGGTACGAGCAGTACTTC. V gene TRBV10-2 combines with J gene TRBJ2-7; the D gene is possibly TRBD1 (6 bases). The CDR3 sequence is 13 residues long. Germline V gene lookup returns CDR1 WSHSY and CDR2 SAAADI. V lost 4 bases and J lost 4, with 11 bases in between.

Ten or more counts support this clonotype. The CDR3 DNA is TGTGCCAGCAGTTACTCGAGGCAGGGGGGAGAGACCCAGTACTTC. Its translation: CASSYSRQGGETQYF. The chain uses TRBV6-5 and TRBJ2-5; D is possibly TRBD1 (7 bases). Trimming took off 0 bases at V and 4 bases at J, with 12 bases between the two ends. The CDR3 is 15 residues long. Germline CDR1 is MNHEY and CDR2 is SVGAGI.

The sample holds one count of this clonotype. V and J are TRBV6-5 and TRBJ1-6, with D maybe TRBD1 (5 bases). This CDR3 comprises 14 residues. The V end was cut by 6 bases, the J end by 5 bases, with 11 bases between. Germline CDR1 and CDR2: MNHEY and SVGAGI. The CDR3 DNA follows: TGTGCCAGCAGGATGGGGGGGAATAATTCACCCCTCCACTTT. Translation gives CASRMGGNNSPLHF.

The chain uses TRBV7-8 and TRBJ2-3; D unclear. Trimming removed 3 bases at V and 4 bases at J, with 11 bases between. CDR1 is SGHVS and CDR2 is FQNEAQ in the germline V gene. The CDR3 is 14 amino acids. CDR3 bases: TGTGCCAGCAGCTTGGTCGTCGGAGCAGATACGCAGTATTTT. As protein: CASSLVVGADTQYF.

This clonotype was counted between two and nine times. The gene calls are TRBV5-1 and TRBJ2-3, with D possibly being TRBD1 (5 bases). The germline V gene has CDR1 SGHRS and CDR2 YFSETQ. The CDR3 has 16 residues. The ends were cut back, 0 bases at V and 5 bases at J, with 16 bases in the middle. CDR3 nucleotides: TGCGCCAGCAGCTTGGAGGCCCGGGTCGGACAAGATACGCAGTATTTT. Protein product: CASSLEARVGQDTQYF.

This chain joins TRBV6-5 and TRBJ1-1, with TRBD1 identical over 7 bases. This CDR3 comprises 12 residues. Trimming removed 6 bases from V and 6 bases from J; junction bases left unmatched: 4. From germline, CDR1 is MNHEY and CDR2 SVGAGI. The CDR3 DNA reads as TGTGCCAGCAGCCGGGACAGTGCTGAAGCTTTCTTT. Residues: CASSRDSAEAFF.

The chain combines TRBV6-1 with TRBJ2-5; 7 positions agree with TRBD1. The CDR3 consists of 14 residues. From germline, CDR1 is MNHNS and CDR2 SASEGT. J gave up 3 bases and V 11 bases, and 12 bases lay outside the gene matches. The CDR3 spells CAVMRGLSEETQYF. The CDR3 region has the DNA TGTGCCGTAATGAGGGGGCTGAGTGAAGAGACCCAGTACTTC.

The chain joins TRBV24-1 to TRBJ1-5; D possibly corresponds to TRBD1 (5 bases). This CDR3 spans 15 amino acids. CDR1 KGHDR and CDR2 SFDVKD come from the germline V gene. V lost 2 bases, J lost 4 bases, and 11 bases lay in between. The chain's CDR3 is CATSDSAGPNQPQHF. DNA of the CDR3: TGTGCCACCAGTGATTCTGCAGGGCCGAATCAGCCCCAGCATTTT.

This chain uses TRBV28 with TRBJ2-3; TRBD2 is a possible D gene (5 bases). Germline V CDR1 and CDR2: MDHEN, SYDVKM. The V end was cut by 6 bases, the J end by 0 bases, with 22 bases between. The CDR3 spans 18 residues. In DNA, the CDR3 is TGTGCCAGCAGCTCCGCGGGTAGGGCGCTAACTAGCACAGATACGCAGTATTTT. Its protein is CASSSAGRALTSTDTQYF.

This clonotype has more than one count but fewer than ten. This chain links TRBV5-1 with TRBJ2-4; D remains unclear. V lost 7 bases to trimming and J lost 0 bases, with 17 bases between them. CDR3 length: 16 amino acids. Germline V CDR1 and CDR2: SGHRS, YFSETQ. CDR3 amino acids: CASRAEPYLAKNIQYF. The CDR3 nucleotides are TGCGCCAGCCGAGCCGAGCCCTATTTAGCCAAAAACATTCAGTACTTC.

This clonotype was counted only a few times. This chain joins TRBV4-2 and TRBJ2-5, with TRBD2 as a possible D gene (6 bases). The CDR3 length is 15 residues. V dropped 0 bases and J dropped 5 bases, with 13 bases sitting between them. Germline-derived CDR1 and CDR2 are LGHNA and YNFKEQ. The CDR3 loop reads CASSQEGGAGETQYF. CDR3 coding DNA: TGTGCCAGCAGCCAAGAAGGAGGGGCGGGGGAGACCCAGTACTTC.